This TCR beta chain appears in the sequencing data of a study of shared clonotypes between healthy human individuals. Study information: Serving as donors were two women and three men, whose ages spanned 18 to 49.

TCRdb's table, derived via immunoSEQ multiplex PCR, lists solely in-frame clones and lacks some. This table holds under 2,000,000 clones, just under 95% found once. Trimming removed 3 bases from V and 8 bases from J, with 16 bases in between. Germline V gene lookup returns CDR1 MDHEN and CDR2 SYDVKM. The CDR3 contains 14 residues. Study-level findings and limits: Approximately 5.4% of naive CD4 clonotypes were common to a few donors.

Concerning this clone itself: Its antigen remains unknown.

Positively selected for CCR7, the CD45RO-negative cells used as naive CD8 cells excluded terminally differentiated effector memory CD45RA+ cells. The chain combines TRBV28 with TRBJ1-2; D might be TRBD1 (5 bases). Sequencing was done on a sample of naive CD8+ T cells sorted from blood. The origin of this receptor is a man younger than 35 in good health. The CDR3 is CASSLGEGLLGYTF. CDR3 nucleotides: TGTGCCAGCAGTTTGGGGGAGGGTCTTCTGGGCTACACCTTC.